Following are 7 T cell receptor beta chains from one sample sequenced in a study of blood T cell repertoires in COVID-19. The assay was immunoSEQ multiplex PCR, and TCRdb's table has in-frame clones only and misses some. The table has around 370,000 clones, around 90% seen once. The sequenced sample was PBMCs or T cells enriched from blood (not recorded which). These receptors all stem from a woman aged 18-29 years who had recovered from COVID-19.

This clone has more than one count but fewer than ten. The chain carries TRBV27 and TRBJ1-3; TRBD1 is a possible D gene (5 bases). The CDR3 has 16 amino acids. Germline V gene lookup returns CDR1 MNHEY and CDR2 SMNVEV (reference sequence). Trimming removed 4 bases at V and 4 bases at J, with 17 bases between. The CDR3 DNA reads TGTGCCAGCAGTTCCGGGGGAGTTTTCTCCGGAAACACCATATATTTT. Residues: CASSSGGVFSGNTIYF.

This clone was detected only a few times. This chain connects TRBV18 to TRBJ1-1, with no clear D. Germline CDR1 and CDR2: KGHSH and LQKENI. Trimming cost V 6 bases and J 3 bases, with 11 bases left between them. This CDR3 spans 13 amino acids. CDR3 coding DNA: TGTGCCAGCTCCTACCACGGGGACACTGAAGCTTTCTTT. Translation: CASSYHGDTEAFF.

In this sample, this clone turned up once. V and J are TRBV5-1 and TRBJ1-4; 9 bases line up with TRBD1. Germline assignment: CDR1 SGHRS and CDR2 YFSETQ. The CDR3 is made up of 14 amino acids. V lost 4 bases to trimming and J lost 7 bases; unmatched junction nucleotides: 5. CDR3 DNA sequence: TGCGCCAGCAGCATACAGGGGGCGGGTGAAAAACTGTTTTTT. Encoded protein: CASSIQGAGEKLFF.

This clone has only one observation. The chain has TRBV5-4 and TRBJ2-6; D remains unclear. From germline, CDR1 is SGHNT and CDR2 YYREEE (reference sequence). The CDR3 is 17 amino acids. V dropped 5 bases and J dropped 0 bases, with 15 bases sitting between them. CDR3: CASSGLNVDSGANVLTF. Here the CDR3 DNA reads TGTGCCAGCAGTGGGCTTAACGTTGACTCTGGGGCCAACGTCCTGACTTTC.

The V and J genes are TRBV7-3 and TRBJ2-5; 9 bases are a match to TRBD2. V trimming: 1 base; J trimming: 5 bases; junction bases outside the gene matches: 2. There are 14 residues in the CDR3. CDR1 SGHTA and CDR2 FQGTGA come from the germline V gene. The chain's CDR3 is CASSLSGGAETQYF. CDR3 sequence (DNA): TGTGCCAGCAGCTTAAGCGGGGGGGCGGAGACCCAGTACTTC.

The CDR3 nucleotides read TGTGCCACCAGTGTGAAAAGACAGAGCTCCTATAATTCACCCCTCCACTTT. This gives the protein CATSVKRQSSYNSPLHF. This sequence joins TRBV24-1 and TRBJ1-6; a possible D gene is TRBD1 (5 bases). Trimming pared 5 bases from V and 0 bases from J, leaving 13 bases between. This CDR3 has 17 amino acids. Germline loops: CDR1 KGHDR, CDR2 SFDVKD.

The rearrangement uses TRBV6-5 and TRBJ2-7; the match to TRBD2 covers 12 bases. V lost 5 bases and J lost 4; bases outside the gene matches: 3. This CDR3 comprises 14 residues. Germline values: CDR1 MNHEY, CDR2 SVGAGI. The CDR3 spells CASSLAGGSYEQYF. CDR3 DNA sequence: TGTGCCAGCAGTCTAGCGGGGGGGTCTTACGAGCAGTACTTC.